This T cell receptor beta chain is from a study of T cells in Graves' hyperthyroidism and ophthalmopathy. RNA transcripts served as the template for amplifying TCR beta CDR3 regions. During a first-round RT-PCR of the TCR CDR3, the HTBI primer set was used. TCRdb used MiXCR to reprocess the multiplex PCR reads, holding one entry per CDR3 protein. The sample carries about 380,000 distinct CDR3 sequences, around 18% recorded once. This clonotype has a count of ten or more. The CDR3 is made up of 15 amino acids. V was shortened by 6 bases and J by 1 base, with 13 bases between the two germline ends. Germline CDR1 reads MDHEN; CDR2 reads SYDVKM.

This sequence joins TRBV28 and TRBJ1-5; a possible D gene is TRBD1 (6 bases). The sample taken for sequencing was blood. The receptor's source is a man between 18 and 35 years old with Graves' ophthalmopathy. CDR3 nucleotides: TGTGCCAGCAGCGGCCTAGGGGGGAGCAATCAGCCCCAGCATTTT. Encoded protein: CASSGLGGSNQPQHF.